These 19 T cell receptor beta chains were all obtained from the same sample, sequenced in a study of post-analysis software for immune sequencing data. Unique molecular identifiers featured in each of the TCR beta cDNA libraries. TCRdb analysed the PCR reads with MiXCR anew, one entry per CDR3 protein. Among fewer than 850,000 distinct CDR3 sequences listed, around 27% were seen once. Study findings and constraints: With TRBV5-6, TRBV5-1 and TRBV20-1 included, 4 to 6 TRBV segments were more frequent in patients than in controls.

Antigen specificity for these receptors is unknown. Sequenced material: blood. These receptors originate from a girl between 10 and 17 years old with multiple sclerosis.

The V gene is TRBV14, the J gene TRBJ1-1; TRBD1 aligns across 8 bases. This CDR3 comprises 15 residues. The V and J ends lost 4 bases and 1 base, in that order; junction bases with no gene match: 5. Per the germline V gene, CDR1 is SGHDN and CDR2 is FVKESK. CDR3 loop: CASSPVDRGNTEAFF. As DNA, the CDR3 is TGTGCCAGCAGCCCGGTAGACAGGGGGAACACTGAAGCTTTCTTT.

This chain joins TRBV14 and TRBJ1-4; D possibly corresponds to TRBD1 (5 bases). V dropped 3 bases and J dropped 5 bases, with 13 bases sitting between them. The CDR3 consists of 15 residues. CDR1 is SGHDN, CDR2 FVKESK, per germline. CDR3 sequence reads: CASSQDQTENEKLFF. The CDR3 bases are TGTGCCAGCAGCCAGGACCAGACAGAAAATGAAAAACTGTTTTTT.

The sample holds a few counts of this clonotype. The CDR3 spells CASILTSGRADTQYF. The DNA for the CDR3 is TGTGCCAGCATCCTTACTAGCGGGAGGGCAGATACGCAGTATTTT. The rearrangement uses TRBV11-2 and TRBJ2-3; the match to TRBD2 covers 13 bases. This CDR3 has 15 amino acids. V lost 7 bases, J lost 4 bases, and 5 bases stayed unmatched. The germline V gene encodes CDR1 SGHAT and CDR2 FQNNGV.

The chain couples TRBV24-1 to TRBJ1-5; D gene ambiguous. The V end was cut by 1 base, the J end by 7 bases, with 10 bases between. The CDR3 is 14 residues long. Germline loops: CDR1 KGHDR, CDR2 SFDVKD. CDR3 in amino acids: CATSDFGGNQPQHF. The DNA for the CDR3 is TGTGCCACCAGTGATTTCGGAGGGAACCAGCCCCAGCATTTT.

The chain couples TRBV6-5 to TRBJ2-7, with D possibly being TRBD1 or TRBD2 (5 bases each). This CDR3 spans 15 amino acids. The V gene lost 2 bases and the J gene lost 2 bases, with 13 bases spanning the gap. CDR1 and CDR2 (germline): MNHEY, SVGAGI. This chain's CDR3 is CASSYGDPGTYEQYF. The CDR3 DNA reads TGTGCCAGCAGTTACGGGGACCCCGGAACCTACGAGCAGTACTTC.

The chain has TRBV4-1 and TRBJ1-5; 7 bases line up with TRBD1. The germline V gene has CDR1 MGHRA and CDR2 YSYEKL. J was trimmed by 5 bases and V by 4 bases; bases with no gene match: 5. The CDR3 consists of 14 residues. The CDR3 loop reads CASSRGTADQPQHF. The DNA of the CDR3 is TGCGCCAGCAGCCGCGGGACAGCAGATCAGCCCCAGCATTTT.

The V gene is TRBV12-3 or TRBV12-4, the J gene TRBJ2-1; a possible D gene is TRBD2 (6 bases). The CDR3 runs to 15 residues. The V and J ends lost 6 bases and 9 bases respectively, with 21 bases between them. This CDR3 reads CASSSGGGARGEQFF. Here the CDR3 DNA reads TGTGCCAGCAGCTCCGGCGGCGGGGCTAGGGGTGAGCAGTTCTTC.

This clonotype was counted only a few times. The chain links TRBV5-1 to TRBJ2-7, with D possibly TRBD1 on 6 matching bases. CDR1 and CDR2 from the germline V gene are SGHRS and YFSETQ. Trimming removed 4 bases from V and 3 bases from J, with 14 bases in between. The CDR3 is made up of 14 amino acids. CDR3 nucleotide sequence: TGCGCCAGCAGCCCTCGGGACACTGACTACGAGCAGTACTTC. The encoded protein is CASSPRDTDYEQYF.

The rearrangement uses TRBV5-1 and TRBJ2-5, with 8 bases that match TRBD1. V was pared by 0 bases and J by 5 bases, with 6 bases of the junction left unmatched. The germline gives CDR1 SGHRS, CDR2 YFSETQ. CDR3 length: 15 residues. The CDR3 nucleotides are TGCGCCAGCAGCTTGGCCGGACAGGGCGACGAGACCCAGTACTTC. Its translation: CASSLAGQGDETQYF.

This chain connects TRBV29-1 to TRBJ1-2, with a weak D call TRBD1 (5 bases). The CDR3 extends over 12 amino acids. V lost 6 bases to trimming and J lost 8 bases, with 16 bases between them. CDR1 SQVTM and CDR2 ANQGSEA come from the germline V gene. The CDR3 sequence is CSVVLGVWGYTF. In nucleotides, the CDR3 is TGCAGCGTGGTTCTAGGGGTGTGGGGCTACACCTTC.

Of note for this clonotype: A read error may produce the germline difference seen at one junction end. CDR3 in DNA: TGTACCAGCAGCCAAGGAGCGGGGGCACGCGAGACCCAGTACTTC. This codes for CTSSQGAGARETQYF. The chain combines TRBV4-2 with TRBJ2-4; 8 nucleotides line up with TRBD2. TRBJ2-5 matches the DNA end more closely, so the J call is doubtful. CDR3 length: 15 residues. Germline loops: CDR1 LGHNA, CDR2 YNFKEQ.

This chain joins TRBV4-1 and TRBJ2-7; D remains ambiguous. This CDR3 comprises 16 residues. Trimming left V 0 bases short and J 1 base short, with 13 bases between. Germline V gene lookup returns CDR1 MGHRA and CDR2 YSYEKL. CDR3 in amino acids: CASSQDLLRSSYEQYF. The CDR3 nucleotides read TGCGCCAGCAGCCAAGATCTGCTACGGAGTTCCTACGAGCAGTACTTC.

This chain uses TRBV4-1 with TRBJ1-5, with D perhaps TRBD1 (6 bases). Germline V CDR1 and CDR2: MGHRA, YSYEKL. V was clipped by 4 bases and J by 9 bases, with 22 bases between them. The CDR3 has 16 amino acids. The CDR3: CASSLEGSGARRPQHF. The CDR3 nucleotides read TGCGCCAGCAGCCTGGAAGGTTCGGGGGCTCGGCGGCCCCAGCATTTT.

There are a few counts of this clonotype. The V call is TRBV7-6, the J call TRBJ2-1; no clear D gene. CDR1 and CDR2 from the germline V gene are SGHVS and FNYEAQ. The length of the CDR3 is 17 residues. V lost 1 base and J lost 0, with 13 bases in between. CDR3 amino acids: CASSLGSLSFSYNEQFF. CDR3 bases: TGTGCCAGCAGCTTAGGATCCCTTTCCTTCTCCTACAATGAGCAGTTCTTC.

This clonotype was picked up a small number of times. The chain has TRBV7-8 and TRBJ1-1; D ambiguous. This CDR3 contains 14 residues. CDR1 is SGHVS, CDR2 FQNEAQ, per germline. V was shortened by 4 bases and J by 2 bases, with 11 bases between the two germline ends. The CDR3: CASSSFRENTEAFF. CDR3 nucleotide sequence: TGTGCCAGCAGCTCATTCCGAGAAAACACTGAAGCTTTCTTT.

This clonotype was counted a few times. The chain combines TRBV18 with TRBJ2-7; TRBD1 aligns across 8 bases. This CDR3 is built from 15 residues. J was trimmed by 6 bases and V by 0 bases; bases with no gene match: 7. Germline V CDR1 and CDR2: KGHSH, LQKENI. CDR3 sequence: CASSPPSGQGSEQYF. In DNA form, the CDR3 reads TGTGCCAGCTCACCACCGTCCGGACAGGGAAGCGAGCAGTACTTC.

The sample holds a few counts of this clonotype. The junction does not match germline at one end; this may be a read error. V is TRBV10-3 and J is TRBJ1-5, with D possibly TRBD1 on 6 matching bases. Germline assignment: CDR1 ENHRY and CDR2 SYGVKD. The CDR3 consists of 16 residues. The CDR3 loop is CATSDGTHYSNQPQHF. For the CDR3, the DNA is TGTGCCACCAGTGACGGGACACATTATAGCAATCAGCCCCAGCATTTT.

This clonotype was seen a single time. The chain uses TRBV7-2 and TRBJ2-4; perhaps TRBD2 as D (5 bases). Looked up from germline, CDR1 is SGHTA and CDR2 is FQGNSA. V shed 5 bases and J shed 4 bases, with 18 bases lying between them. CDR3 length: 16 residues. The CDR3 reads CASSLQTGIEKNIQYF. The DNA of the CDR3 is TGTGCCAGCAGCCTCCAAACCGGGATAGAGAAAAACATTCAGTACTTC.

This chain uses TRBV7-9 with TRBJ2-3; D call uncertain. CDR1 is SEHNR, CDR2 FQNEAQ, per germline (reference sequence). The CDR3 extends over 13 amino acids. The V end lost 11 bases, the J end lost 4 bases, and 16 bases lay between the germline ends. The CDR3 DNA reads TGTGCCGACGGATCGCAGAACGCAGATACGCAGTATTTT. The encoded protein is CADGSQNADTQYF.